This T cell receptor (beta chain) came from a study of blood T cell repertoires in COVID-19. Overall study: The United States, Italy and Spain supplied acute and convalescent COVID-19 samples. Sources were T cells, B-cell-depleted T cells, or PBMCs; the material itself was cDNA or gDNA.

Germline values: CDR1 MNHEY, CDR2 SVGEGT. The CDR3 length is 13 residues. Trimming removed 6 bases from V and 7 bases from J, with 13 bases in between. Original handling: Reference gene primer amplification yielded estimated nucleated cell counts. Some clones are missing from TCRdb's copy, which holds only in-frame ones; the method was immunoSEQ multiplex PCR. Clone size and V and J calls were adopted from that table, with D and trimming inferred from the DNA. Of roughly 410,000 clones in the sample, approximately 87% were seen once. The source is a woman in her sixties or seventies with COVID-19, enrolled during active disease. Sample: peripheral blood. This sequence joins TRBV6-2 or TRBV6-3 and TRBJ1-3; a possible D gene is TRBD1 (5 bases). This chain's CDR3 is CASSRSGRNTIYF. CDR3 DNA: TGTGCCAGCAGCCGCTCAGGGAGGAACACCATATATTTT.